Following are 2 T cell receptor beta chains from one sample sequenced in a study of PD-1 blockade in classical Hodgkin lymphoma. Sequencing used immunoSEQ multiplex PCR; TCRdb keeps in-frame clones, though not all of them. The sample gives about 15,000 clones, just over 85% of which show up once; approximately 4.4% is in the top ten. Patients all relapsed after autologous stem cell transplantation, and there was variation in brentuximab vedotin exposure. The sequenced sample was peripheral blood mononuclear cells (PBMCs), obtained at baseline. These receptors all stem from a human donor with classical Hodgkin lymphoma.

The V and J genes are TRBV2 and TRBJ1-2; D unresolved. The V gene lost 4 bases and the J gene lost 2 bases, with 11 bases spanning the gap. This CDR3 is built from 14 residues. CDR1 and CDR2 from the germline V gene are SNHLY and FYNNEI. The CDR3 bases are TGTGCCAGCAGTGGGTCAGGAAGGAACTATGGCTACACCTTC. Protein product: CASSGSGRNYGYTF.

V gene TRBV28 combines with J gene TRBJ1-2; D perhaps matches TRBD1 (5 bases). Trimming stripped 2 bases from V and 5 bases from J, with 9 bases between. This CDR3 region has 13 residues. Germline-derived CDR1 and CDR2 are MDHEN and SYDVKM. CDR3 loop: CASSLGATYGYTF. DNA of the CDR3: TGTGCCAGCAGTTTAGGGGCGACTTATGGCTACACCTTC.